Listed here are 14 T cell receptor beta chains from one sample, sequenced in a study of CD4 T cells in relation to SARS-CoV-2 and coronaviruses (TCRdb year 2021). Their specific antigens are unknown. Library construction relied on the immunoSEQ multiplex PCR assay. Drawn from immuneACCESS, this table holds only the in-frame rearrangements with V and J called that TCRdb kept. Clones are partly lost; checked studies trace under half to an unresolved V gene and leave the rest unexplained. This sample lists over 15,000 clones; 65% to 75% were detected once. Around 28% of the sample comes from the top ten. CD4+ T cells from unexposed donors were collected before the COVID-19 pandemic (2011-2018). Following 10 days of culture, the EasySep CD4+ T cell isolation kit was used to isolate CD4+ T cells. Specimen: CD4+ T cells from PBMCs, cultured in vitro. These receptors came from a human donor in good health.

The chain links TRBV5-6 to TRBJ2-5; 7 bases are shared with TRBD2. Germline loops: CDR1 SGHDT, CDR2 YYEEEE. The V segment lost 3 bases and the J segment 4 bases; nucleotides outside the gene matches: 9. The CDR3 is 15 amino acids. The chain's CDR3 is CASSSQAGAGETQYF. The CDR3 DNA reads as TGTGCCAGCAGCTCCCAGGCGGGAGCGGGAGAGACCCAGTACTTC.

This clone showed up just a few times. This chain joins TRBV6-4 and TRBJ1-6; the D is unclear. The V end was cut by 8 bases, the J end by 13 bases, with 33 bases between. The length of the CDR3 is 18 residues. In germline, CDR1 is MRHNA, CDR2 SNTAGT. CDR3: CASLKVKGGVVVIFPLHF. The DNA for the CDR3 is TGTGCCAGCTTAAAGGTAAAGGGAGGCGTAGTAGTAATTTTCCCCCTCCACTTT.

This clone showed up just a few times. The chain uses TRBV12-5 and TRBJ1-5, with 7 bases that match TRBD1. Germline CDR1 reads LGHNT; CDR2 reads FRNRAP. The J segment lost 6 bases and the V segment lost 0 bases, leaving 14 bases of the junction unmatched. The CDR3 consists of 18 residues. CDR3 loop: CASGLVLRTGDESQPQHF. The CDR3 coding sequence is TGTGCTAGTGGTTTGGTACTTCGTACAGGGGATGAAAGTCAGCCCCAGCATTTT.

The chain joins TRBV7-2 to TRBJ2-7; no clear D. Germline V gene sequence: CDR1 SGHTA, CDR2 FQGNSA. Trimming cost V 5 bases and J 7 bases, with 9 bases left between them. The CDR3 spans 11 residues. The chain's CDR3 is CASSQMVEQYF. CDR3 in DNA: TGTGCCAGCAGCCAGATGGTGGAGCAGTACTTC.

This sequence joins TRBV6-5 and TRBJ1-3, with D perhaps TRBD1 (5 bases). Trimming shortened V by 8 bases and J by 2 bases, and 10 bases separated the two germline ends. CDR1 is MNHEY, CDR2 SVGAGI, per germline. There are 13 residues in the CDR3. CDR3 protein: CASAGYPGNTIYF. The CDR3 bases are TGTGCCAGCGCAGGGTATCCTGGAAACACCATATATTTT.

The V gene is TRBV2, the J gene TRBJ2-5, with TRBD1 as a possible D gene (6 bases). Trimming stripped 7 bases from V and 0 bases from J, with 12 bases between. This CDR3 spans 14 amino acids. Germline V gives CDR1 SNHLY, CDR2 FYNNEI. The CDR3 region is CASIPGTYQETQYF. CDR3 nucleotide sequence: TGTGCCAGCATTCCCGGGACATACCAAGAGACCCAGTACTTC. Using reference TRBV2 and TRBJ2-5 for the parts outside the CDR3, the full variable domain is EPEVTQTPSHQVTQMGQEVILRCVPISNHLYFYWYRQILGQKVEFLVSFYNNEISEKSEIFDDQFSVERPDGSNFTLKIRSTKLEDSAMYFCASIPGTYQETQYFGPGTRLLVL.

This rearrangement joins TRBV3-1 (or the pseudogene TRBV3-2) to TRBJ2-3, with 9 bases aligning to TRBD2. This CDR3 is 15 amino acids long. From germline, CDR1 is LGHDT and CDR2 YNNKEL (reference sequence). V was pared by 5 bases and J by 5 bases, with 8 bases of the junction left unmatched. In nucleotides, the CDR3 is TGTGCCAGCAGCAGGCAGCGGGAGGTGGGAGATACGCAGTATTTT. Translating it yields CASSRQREVGDTQYF.

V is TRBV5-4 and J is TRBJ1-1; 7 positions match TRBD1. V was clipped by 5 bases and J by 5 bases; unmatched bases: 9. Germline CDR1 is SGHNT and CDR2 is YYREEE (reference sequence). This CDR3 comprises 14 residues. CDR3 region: CASSLQGVGTEAFF. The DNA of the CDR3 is TGTGCCAGCAGTTTGCAGGGGGTGGGAACTGAAGCTTTCTTT.

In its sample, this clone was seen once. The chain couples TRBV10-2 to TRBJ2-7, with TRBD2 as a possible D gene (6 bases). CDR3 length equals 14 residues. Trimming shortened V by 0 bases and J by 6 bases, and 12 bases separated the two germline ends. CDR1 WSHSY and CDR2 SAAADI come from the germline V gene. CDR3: CASSESVGGVEQYF. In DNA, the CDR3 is TGCGCCAGCAGTGAGTCCGTCGGAGGGGTCGAGCAGTACTTC.

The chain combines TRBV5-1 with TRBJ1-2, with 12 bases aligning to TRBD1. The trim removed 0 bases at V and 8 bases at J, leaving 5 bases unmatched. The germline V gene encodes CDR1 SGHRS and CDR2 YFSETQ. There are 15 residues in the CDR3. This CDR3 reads CASSLEGQGAQGYTF. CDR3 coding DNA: TGCGCCAGCAGCTTGGAGGGACAGGGGGCGCAGGGCTACACCTTC.

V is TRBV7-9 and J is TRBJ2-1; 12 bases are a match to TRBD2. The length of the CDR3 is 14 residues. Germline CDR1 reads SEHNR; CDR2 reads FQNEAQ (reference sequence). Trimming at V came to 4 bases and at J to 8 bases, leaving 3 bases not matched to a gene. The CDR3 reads CASSSLAGGYEQFF. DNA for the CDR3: TGTGCCAGCAGCTCTCTAGCGGGAGGGTATGAGCAGTTCTTC.

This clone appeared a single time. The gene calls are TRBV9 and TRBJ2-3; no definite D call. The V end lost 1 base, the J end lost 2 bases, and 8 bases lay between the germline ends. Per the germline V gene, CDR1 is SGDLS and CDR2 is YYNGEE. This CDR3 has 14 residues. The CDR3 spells CASSVLGNTDTQYF. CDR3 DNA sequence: TGTGCCAGCAGCGTACTGGGGAACACAGATACGCAGTATTTT.

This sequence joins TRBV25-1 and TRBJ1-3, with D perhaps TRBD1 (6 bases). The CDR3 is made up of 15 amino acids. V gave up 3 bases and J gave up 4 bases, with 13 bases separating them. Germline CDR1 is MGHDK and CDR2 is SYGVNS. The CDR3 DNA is TGTGCCAGCAGTGATCTGACAGGCTCCGGAAACACCATATATTTT. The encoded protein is CASSDLTGSGNTIYF.

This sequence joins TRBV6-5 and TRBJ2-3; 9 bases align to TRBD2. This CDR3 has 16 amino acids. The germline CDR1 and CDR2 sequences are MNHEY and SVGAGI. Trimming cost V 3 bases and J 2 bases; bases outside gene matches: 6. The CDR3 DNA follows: TGTGCCAGCAGTTATCAGGGCGGGAGGGCCACAGATACGCAGTATTTT. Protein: CASSYQGGRATDTQYF.